This is a list of T cell receptor beta chains from one sample in a study of blood T cells in healthy people across ages. TCRdb itself ran the 5' RACE reads through MiXCR, one entry per CDR3 protein. The table lists some 760,000 distinct CDR3 sequences, 20% to 25% of them singletons, with 3% to 4.5% in the top ten. These same records also appear under a second study, on T cells of mothers and their children.

Sequencing used blood. The receptor set was obtained from a boy aged 5 to 17 in good health. Each CDR3 is given with its conserved first and last residue. D genes are given only for firm matches. Clone size, where shown, is once, few, many, or a class for clones that have expanded.

v_call: TRBV5-1
clone_size: few
d_call: TRBD2
j_call: TRBJ2-3
cdr3_aa: CASRTSGGQSRPDTQYF
cdr3_nt: TGCGCCAGCCGGACTAGCGGGGGGCAGTCTCGGCCAGATACGCAGTATTTT

v_call: TRBV29-1
clone_size: -
d_call: -
j_call: TRBJ2-1
cdr3_aa: CSESDGRDEQFF
cdr3_nt: TGCAGCGAGAGCGACGGACGTGATGAGCAGTTCTTC

v_call: TRBV6-1
clone_size: -
d_call: -
j_call: TRBJ2-2
cdr3_aa: CASRRNAGELFF
cdr3_nt: TGTGCCAGCAGGAGAAACGCCGGGGAGCTGTTTTTT

v_call: TRBV30
clone_size: -
d_call: -
j_call: TRBJ1-6
cdr3_aa: CAYGPGNNSPLHF
cdr3_nt: TGTGCCTACGGGCCAGGCAATAATTCACCCCTCCACTTT

v_call: TRBV12-3/TRBV12-4
clone_size: -
d_call: -
j_call: TRBJ2-6
cdr3_aa: CASSYRRSGANVLTF
cdr3_nt: TGTGCCAGCAGTTACAGGCGATCTGGGGCCAACGTCCTGACTTTC

v_call: TRBV6-5
clone_size: few
d_call: -
j_call: TRBJ2-5
cdr3_aa: CACSSQGFPQETQYF
cdr3_nt: TGTGCCTGCAGTTCCCAGGGTTTCCCTCAAGAGACCCAGTACTTC

v_call: TRBV20-1
clone_size: many
d_call: TRBD2
j_call: TRBJ2-1
cdr3_aa: CSAREGTSRYNEQFF
cdr3_nt: TGCAGTGCTAGAGAAGGGACTAGTAGGTACAATGAGCAGTTCTTC

v_call: TRBV9
clone_size: few
d_call: -
j_call: TRBJ2-1
cdr3_aa: CASSIRGGSSSYNEQFF
cdr3_nt: TGTGCCAGCAGCATCCGCGGCGGGTCCAGCTCCTACAATGAGCAGTTCTTC

v_call: TRBV29-1
clone_size: -
d_call: -
j_call: TRBJ2-5
cdr3_aa: CSVGTILIETQYF
cdr3_nt: TGCAGCGTCGGGACAATCCTTATCGAGACCCAGTACTTC

v_call: TRBV28
clone_size: few
d_call: TRBD2
j_call: TRBJ2-1
cdr3_aa: CASSLWTRPPSYNEQFF
cdr3_nt: TGTGCCAGCAGTCTATGGACTAGACCTCCCTCCTACAATGAGCAGTTCTTC

v_call: TRBV29-1
clone_size: few
d_call: -
j_call: TRBJ1-1
cdr3_aa: CSALGLHMNTEAFF
cdr3_nt: TGCAGCGCTCTAGGCCTCCACATGAACACTGAAGCTTTCTTT

v_call: TRBV28
clone_size: -
d_call: TRBD2
j_call: TRBJ2-7
cdr3_aa: CASSLGRVFSHEQYF
cdr3_nt: TGTGCCAGCAGTTTAGGGAGGGTATTCAGCCACGAGCAGTACTTC

v_call: TRBV27
clone_size: -
d_call: TRBD2
j_call: TRBJ2-7
cdr3_aa: CASGREGRYEQYF
cdr3_nt: TGTGCCAGCGGACGGGAGGGCCGGTACGAGCAGTACTTC

v_call: TRBV6-5
clone_size: few
d_call: TRBD2
j_call: TRBJ2-1
cdr3_aa: CASSYGEGVGEQFF
cdr3_nt: TGTGCCAGCAGTTACGGGGAGGGAGTGGGTGAGCAGTTCTTC

v_call: TRBV29-1
clone_size: few
d_call: -
j_call: TRBJ1-1
cdr3_aa: CSVEAGGSEAFF
cdr3_nt: TGCAGCGTTGAAGCGGGGGGCTCTGAAGCTTTCTTT

v_call: TRBV20-1
clone_size: -
d_call: -
j_call: TRBJ2-1
cdr3_aa: CSASSPDRNEQFF
cdr3_nt: TGCAGTGCTAGTTCTCCGGACCGGAATGAGCAGTTCTTC

v_call: TRBV7-2
clone_size: -
d_call: -
j_call: TRBJ2-5
cdr3_aa: CASSHSGSQTQYF
cdr3_nt: TGTGCCAGCAGCCACTCAGGGTCCCAGACCCAGTACTTC

v_call: TRBV20-1
clone_size: few
d_call: TRBD1
j_call: TRBJ1-2
cdr3_aa: CSVRQGPYGYTF
cdr3_nt: TGCAGTGTTCGACAGGGACCTTATGGCTACACCTTC

v_call: TRBV7-3
clone_size: -
d_call: -
j_call: TRBJ2-7
cdr3_aa: CASSLTFGGAEEQYF
cdr3_nt: TGTGCCAGCAGCTTAACGTTTGGGGGGGCGGAGGAGCAGTACTTC

v_call: TRBV27
clone_size: -
d_call: TRBD1
j_call: TRBJ2-3
cdr3_aa: CASSFGQGTDTQYF
cdr3_nt: TGTGCCAGCAGTTTTGGACAGGGAACAGATACGCAGTATTTT

v_call: TRBV5-1
clone_size: few
d_call: -
j_call: TRBJ2-2
cdr3_aa: CASSLFAEGTGELFF
cdr3_nt: TGCGCCAGCAGCTTGTTTGCAGAAGGGACCGGGGAGCTGTTTTTT

v_call: TRBV4-3
clone_size: -
d_call: -
j_call: TRBJ2-3
cdr3_aa: CASSQARENTQYF
cdr3_nt: TGCGCCAGCAGCCAAGCGCGGGAAAATACGCAGTATTTT

v_call: TRBV29-1
clone_size: few
d_call: -
j_call: TRBJ1-1
cdr3_aa: CSVGTNTEAFF
cdr3_nt: TGCAGCGTTGGTACGAACACTGAAGCTTTCTTT

v_call: TRBV7-9
clone_size: -
d_call: -
j_call: TRBJ2-2
cdr3_aa: CASSSPGAPTGELFF
cdr3_nt: TGTGCCAGCAGCTCACCCGGGGCTCCCACCGGGGAGCTGTTTTTT

v_call: TRBV6-1
clone_size: -
d_call: TRBD1
j_call: TRBJ1-4
cdr3_aa: CASSSGTGIPVYEKLFF
cdr3_nt: TGTGCCAGCAGCTCCGGGACAGGGATCCCCGTCTACGAAAAACTGTTTTTT

v_call: TRBV12-3/TRBV12-4
clone_size: -
d_call: TRBD2
j_call: TRBJ2-1
cdr3_aa: CASSSSGVEINEQFF
cdr3_nt: TGTGCCAGCAGTTCTAGCGGGGTCGAGATCAATGAGCAGTTCTTC

v_call: TRBV4-3
clone_size: -
d_call: TRBD2
j_call: TRBJ2-1
cdr3_aa: CASSPSGSFPNEQFF
cdr3_nt: TGCGCCAGCAGCCCTAGCGGGAGTTTCCCAAATGAGCAGTTCTTC

v_call: TRBV4-3
clone_size: -
d_call: TRBD2
j_call: TRBJ2-3
cdr3_aa: CASSLLLAGEGDTQYF
cdr3_nt: TGCGCCAGCAGCCTTCTACTAGCGGGAGAGGGAGATACGCAGTATTTT

v_call: TRBV4-3
clone_size: -
d_call: -
j_call: TRBJ1-2
cdr3_aa: CASSQGTQSRGYTF
cdr3_nt: TGCGCCAGCAGCCAAGGTACCCAATCGAGGGGCTACACCTTC

v_call: TRBV20-1
clone_size: few
d_call: TRBD2
j_call: TRBJ2-7
cdr3_aa: CSARASGGSYEQYF
cdr3_nt: TGCAGTGCTAGAGCTAGCGGGGGATCCTACGAGCAGTACTTC

v_call: TRBV20-1
clone_size: -
d_call: TRBD2
j_call: TRBJ2-5
cdr3_aa: CSATFNREGGETQYF
cdr3_nt: TGCAGTGCTACCTTCAATCGGGAGGGAGGAGAGACCCAGTACTTC

v_call: TRBV5-6
clone_size: -
d_call: TRBD1
j_call: TRBJ2-2
cdr3_aa: CASSLVPGQGELFF
cdr3_nt: TGTGCCAGCAGCTTGGTCCCGGGACAGGGGGAGCTGTTTTTT

v_call: TRBV20-1
clone_size: few
d_call: -
j_call: TRBJ1-2
cdr3_aa: CSLTGKEDGYTF
cdr3_nt: TGCAGTTTAACAGGGAAAGAGGATGGCTACACCTTC

v_call: TRBV19
clone_size: few
d_call: -
j_call: TRBJ2-7
cdr3_aa: CASSIFHRVPTYEQYF
cdr3_nt: TGTGCCAGTAGTATATTTCACAGGGTTCCGACCTACGAGCAGTACTTC

v_call: TRBV9
clone_size: few
d_call: TRBD1
j_call: TRBJ2-1
cdr3_aa: CASSAPGQGEQFF
cdr3_nt: TGTGCCAGCAGCGCTCCCGGACAGGGTGAGCAGTTCTTC

v_call: TRBV28
clone_size: -
d_call: TRBD2
j_call: TRBJ2-5
cdr3_aa: CASNPTGGLAVSKTQYF
cdr3_nt: TGTGCCAGCAATCCAACGGGGGGACTAGCGGTTTCAAAGACCCAGTACTTC

v_call: TRBV7-2
clone_size: few
d_call: -
j_call: TRBJ2-5
cdr3_aa: CASSLDGAGRGQYF
cdr3_nt: TGTGCCAGCAGCTTAGATGGAGCAGGGCGTGGCCAGTACTTC

v_call: TRBV29-1
clone_size: once
d_call: -
j_call: TRBJ2-5
cdr3_aa: CSYRQRQENQYF
cdr3_nt: TGCAGCTACAGACAGAGGCAAGAGAACCAGTACTTC

v_call: TRBV7-9
clone_size: few
d_call: -
j_call: TRBJ1-1
cdr3_aa: CASSLEGGDTEAFF
cdr3_nt: TGTGCCAGCAGCTTAGAGGGTGGGGACACTGAAGCTTTCTTT

v_call: TRBV28
clone_size: few
d_call: -
j_call: TRBJ1-5
cdr3_aa: CASSLFRQSNQPQHF
cdr3_nt: TGTGCCAGCAGTTTATTCCGACAGAGCAATCAGCCCCAGCATTTT

v_call: TRBV12-3/TRBV12-4
clone_size: -
d_call: -
j_call: TRBJ1-5
cdr3_aa: CASSSVVQPQHF
cdr3_nt: TGTGCCAGCAGTTCTGTGGTTCAGCCCCAGCATTTT

v_call: TRBV5-1
clone_size: few
d_call: -
j_call: TRBJ1-1
cdr3_aa: CASSNALNTEAFF
cdr3_nt: TGCGCCAGCAGCAATGCCCTGAACACTGAAGCTTTCTTT

v_call: TRBV6-6
clone_size: few
d_call: TRBD1
j_call: TRBJ1-6
cdr3_aa: CASRWGQGEVAHF
cdr3_nt: TGTGCCAGCAGATGGGGACAGGGAGAAGTAGCCCACTTT

v_call: TRBV7-9
clone_size: -
d_call: TRBD1
j_call: TRBJ2-2
cdr3_aa: CASRQGLNTGELFF
cdr3_nt: TGTGCCAGCAGACAGGGGCTGAACACCGGGGAGCTGTTTTTT

v_call: TRBV7-2
clone_size: few
d_call: TRBD1
j_call: TRBJ2-7
cdr3_aa: CASSLLGQGNDEQYF
cdr3_nt: TGTGCCAGCAGCTTACTTGGACAGGGAAATGACGAGCAGTACTTC

v_call: TRBV20-1
clone_size: -
d_call: -
j_call: TRBJ2-1
cdr3_aa: CSAIIAGGGYNEQFF
cdr3_nt: TGCAGTGCCATTATAGCTGGGGGAGGTTACAATGAGCAGTTCTTC

v_call: TRBV7-9
clone_size: few
d_call: -
j_call: TRBJ2-6
cdr3_aa: CASSFGPGDRSSGANVLTF
cdr3_nt: TGTGCCAGCAGCTTCGGACCTGGAGACAGGAGCTCTGGGGCCAACGTCCTGACTTTC

v_call: TRBV4-2
clone_size: many
d_call: TRBD1
j_call: TRBJ2-6
cdr3_aa: CASSQGTGGANVLTF
cdr3_nt: TGTGCCAGCAGCCAAGGGACAGGTGGGGCCAACGTCCTGACTTTC

v_call: TRBV5-1
clone_size: -
d_call: -
j_call: TRBJ1-6
cdr3_aa: CASSLDPGEHSPLHF
cdr3_nt: TGCGCCAGCAGCTTGGATCCAGGGGAGCATTCACCCCTCCACTTT

v_call: TRBV28
clone_size: -
d_call: -
j_call: TRBJ1-5
cdr3_aa: CASTPGTAHHQPQHF
cdr3_nt: TGTGCCAGCACTCCAGGGACTGCCCATCATCAGCCCCAGCATTTT

v_call: TRBV12-3/TRBV12-4
clone_size: -
d_call: TRBD2
j_call: TRBJ2-5
cdr3_aa: CASTRGGSQETQYF
cdr3_nt: TGTGCCAGCACTCGGGGGGGGAGTCAAGAGACCCAGTACTTC

v_call: TRBV20-1
clone_size: -
d_call: -
j_call: TRBJ2-1
cdr3_aa: CSAPGTLTYNEQFF
cdr3_nt: TGCAGTGCTCCCGGGACTTTAACCTACAATGAGCAGTTCTTC

v_call: TRBV5-1
clone_size: -
d_call: TRBD1
j_call: TRBJ2-7
cdr3_aa: CASSRGQGMRYEQYF
cdr3_nt: TGCGCCAGCAGTCGGGGACAGGGGATGCGGTACGAGCAGTACTTC

v_call: TRBV6-5
clone_size: few
d_call: -
j_call: TRBJ2-7
cdr3_aa: CASSYEYEQYF
cdr3_nt: TGTGCCAGCAGTTATGAATACGAGCAGTACTTC